These 17 T cell receptor beta chains share one sample of origin, sequenced in a study of control samples from healthy donors and cancer patients. The assay was immunoSEQ multiplex PCR, and TCRdb's table has in-frame clones only and misses some. This table has 150,000 or so clones, over 85% appearing once. Sample: blood. The receptors stem from a man in his late teens or twenties in good health.

The chain carries TRBV7-3 and TRBJ2-5, with TRBD2 matching 8 bases. CDR1 and CDR2 from the germline V gene are SGHTA and FQGTGA. The CDR3 consists of 14 residues. The J segment lost 5 bases and the V segment lost 3 bases, leaving 5 bases of the junction unmatched. The CDR3 sequence is CASSFSGKGETQYF. As DNA, the CDR3 is TGTGCCAGCAGCTTTAGCGGGAAGGGGGAGACCCAGTACTTC.

The V call is TRBV7-3, the J call TRBJ2-3; D is perhaps TRBD2 (6 bases). V gave up 5 bases and J gave up 6 bases, with 12 bases separating them. The CDR3 sequence is 13 residues long. Germline V lookup: CDR1 SGHTA, CDR2 FQGTGA. CDR3 DNA sequence: TGTGCCAGCAGCCTTCGACTAGGGGATACGCAGTATTTT. Translating gives CASSLRLGDTQYF.

This chain connects TRBV19 to TRBJ1-5, with D possibly matching TRBD1 (5 bases). Germline V gene sequence: CDR1 LNHDA, CDR2 SQIVND (reference sequence). Trimming cost V 3 bases and J 8 bases, with 14 bases left between them. The length of the CDR3 is 14 residues. The CDR3 reads CASSIWQGSEPQHF. CDR3 DNA: TGTGCCAGTAGTATTTGGCAGGGAAGTGAGCCCCAGCATTTT.

The chain combines TRBV7-2 with TRBJ2-5; D is uncertain. The CDR3 contains 12 residues. Trimming took 2 bases from V and 5 from J, leaving 6 bases between them. Germline values: CDR1 SGHTA, CDR2 FQGNSA. The CDR3 DNA reads TGTGCCAGCAGCTTAAATGCGGAGACCCAGTACTTC. This translates into CASSLNAETQYF.

This chain connects TRBV4-1 to TRBJ2-1, with no clear D. Germline loops: CDR1 MGHRA, CDR2 YSYEKL. Trimming stripped 3 bases from V and 0 bases from J, with 18 bases between. There are 18 residues in the CDR3. CDR3 loop: CASSQKTWGSSSYNEQFF. The DNA for the CDR3 is TGCGCCAGCAGCCAGAAGACGTGGGGATCGAGCTCCTACAATGAGCAGTTCTTC.

The CDR3 reads CASGQGQETQYF. CDR3 nucleotides: TGTGCCAGCGGACAGGGGCAAGAGACCCAGTACTTC. V usage is TRBV6-5 and J usage is TRBJ2-5, with TRBD1 matching over 9 bases. CDR1 and CDR2 (germline): MNHEY, SVGAGI. The CDR3 is made up of 12 amino acids. Germline trimming cut 8 bases from V and 2 bases from J; bases unmatched to any gene: 0.

This clone appeared a few times. The CDR3: CASSKAGRIPEAFF. DNA of the CDR3: TGTGCCAGCAGCAAAGCGGGGAGGATCCCTGAAGCTTTCTTT. This chain joins TRBV21-1 and TRBJ1-1. TRBV21-1 counts as a pseudogene. The CDR3 consists of 14 residues.

The rearrangement joins TRBV6-1 to TRBJ1-5; TRBD1 is a possible D gene (5 bases). In germline, CDR1 is MNHNS, CDR2 SASEGT. The CDR3 is 14 amino acids. V was pared by 1 base and J by 6 bases, with 10 bases between. Here the CDR3 DNA reads TGTGCCAGCAGTGAAGGCAGGGTGTCTCAGCCCCAGCATTTT. Its protein is CASSEGRVSQPQHF.

The V gene is TRBV7-9, the J gene TRBJ1-4; D is ambiguous. Germline CDR1 and CDR2: SEHNR and FQNEAQ (reference sequence). Trimming stripped 4 bases from V and 8 bases from J, with 14 bases between. This CDR3 contains 14 residues. CDR3 amino acids: CASSSARVEEKLFF. The CDR3 region has the DNA TGTGCCAGCAGCTCGGCTAGGGTGGAGGAAAAACTGTTTTTT.

This chain joins TRBV14 and TRBJ2-7; perhaps TRBD2 as D (7 bases). This CDR3 contains 17 residues. Germline V gene data show CDR1 as SGHDN and CDR2 as FVKESK. Trimming stripped 1 base from V and 2 bases from J, with 18 bases between. CDR3 coding DNA: TGTGCCAGCAGCCAAGGATTAACGGCGCGGGGGCCCTACGAGCAGTACTTC. Its protein product is CASSQGLTARGPYEQYF.

The chain carries TRBV5-6 and TRBJ2-7; the D gene is possibly TRBD1 (6 bases). The CDR3 covers 14 residues. Germline lookup yields CDR1 SGHDT and CDR2 YYEEEE. V lost 5 bases, J lost 0 bases, and 12 bases lay in between. CDR3 in amino acids: CASRETGDSYEQYF. CDR3 nucleotides: TGTGCCAGCAGGGAGACAGGAGACTCCTACGAGCAGTACTTC.

The chain is built from TRBV27 and TRBJ1-2; 9 bases match TRBD1. CDR1 is MNHEY and CDR2 is SMNVEV in the germline V gene (reference sequence). The CDR3 consists of 15 residues. V lost 4 bases and J lost 4; bases outside the gene matches: 7. CDR3 in amino acids: CASSYRGRTLYGYTF. In DNA, the CDR3 is TGTGCCAGCAGTTACAGGGGGCGCACCCTCTATGGCTACACCTTC.

The genes are TRBV7-2 and TRBJ1-2; tentative D call: TRBD1 (6 bases). The CDR3 sequence is 14 residues long. From germline, CDR1 is SGHTA and CDR2 FQGNSA. The V end was cut by 5 bases, the J end by 4 bases, with 14 bases between. CDR3 nucleotide sequence: TGTGCCAGCAGCCCCCCCGGACAGATCTATGGCTACACCTTC. The encoded protein is CASSPPGQIYGYTF.

The chain is built from TRBV7-9 and TRBJ1-2; D possibly corresponds to TRBD1 (6 bases). Looked up from germline, CDR1 is SEHNR and CDR2 is FQNEAQ (reference sequence). The CDR3 covers 14 residues. The ends were cut back, 6 bases at V and 3 bases at J, with 14 bases in the middle. This CDR3 reads CASRLSGDDYGYTF. CDR3 bases: TGTGCCAGCAGGCTATCAGGGGACGACTATGGCTACACCTTC.

This clone was detected a few times. The chain is built from TRBV4-1 and TRBJ2-7; D unresolved. V was trimmed by 1 base and J by 0 bases, leaving 13 bases between them. The germline gives CDR1 MGHRA, CDR2 YSYEKL. This CDR3 is built from 16 residues. This chain's CDR3 is CASSQVPVISSYEQYF. CDR3 bases: TGCGCCAGCAGCCAAGTGCCGGTCATAAGCTCCTACGAGCAGTACTTC.

The chain employs TRBV25-1 and TRBJ2-3, with 11 bases matching TRBD2. The CDR3 has 16 residues. The V gene end was trimmed by 4 bases and the J gene end by 3 bases; junction bases not matched to a gene: 6. Per germline, CDR1 MGHDK and CDR2 SYGVNS. The CDR3 protein is CASSGLAGGETDTQYF. As DNA, the CDR3 is TGTGCCAGCAGTGGATTAGCGGGAGGGGAAACAGATACGCAGTATTTT.

This clone was found once. The J gene is TRBJ2-5, the V gene TRBV20-1, with D uncertain. The CDR3 consists of 12 residues. V lost 3 bases to trimming and J lost 4 bases, with 9 bases between them. Germline CDR1 is DFQATT and CDR2 is SNEGSKA (reference sequence). The CDR3 loop reads CSASIGRETQYF. CDR3 sequence (DNA): TGCAGTGCTAGTATAGGGCGAGAGACCCAGTACTTC.